Listed here is a single T cell receptor (beta chain). Its cognate antigen is unknown. This specimen comes from a study of beta chain features in type 1 diabetes. Study-wide results and caveats: Overrepresentation of cells with high TCR expression could result from cDNA sequencing. A closer apparent resemblance between naive, central memory and Treg TCRB repertoires was seen in patients than in healthy donors.

Of the isolated RNA, all was reverse transcribed, and so the sequenced material was expressed TCRB transcripts. Sequencing was performed with immunoSEQ multiplex PCR; in TCRdb, only in-frame clones are kept and a portion is missing. The data contain 450,000 or so clones, approximately 10% of them singletons. V lost 6 bases to trimming and J lost 2 bases, with 8 bases between them. CDR3 size: 13 residues. Germline assignment: CDR1 SNHLY and CDR2 FYNNEI. Sequencing was performed on naive CD4+ T cells from blood. The sequence came from a woman aged 18-29 years in good health. The J gene is TRBJ1-3, the V gene TRBV2; D possibly corresponds to TRBD1 (6 bases). CDR3: CASSRGTGNTIYF. Written as DNA, the CDR3 is TGTGCCAGCAGCAGGGGCACTGGAAACACCATATATTTT.